This T cell receptor beta chain emerged from a study of blood T cell repertoires in COVID-19. Germline V gene sequence: CDR1 SNHLY, CDR2 FYNNEI. This CDR3 comprises 15 residues. Trimming took off 3 bases at V and 2 bases at J, with 11 bases between the two ends. The repertoire was sequenced with immunoSEQ multiplex PCR; TCRdb's copy has only in-frame clones and lacks some. The table includes some 86,000 clones, over 80% detected once. This clonotype originated in a woman older than 75 with active or convalescent COVID-19. The rearrangement links TRBV2 to TRBJ1-5, with a tentative D call TRBD1 (6 bases). Material: peripheral blood. The CDR3 spells CASSETRQGNQPQHF. The DNA of the CDR3 is TGTGCCAGCAGTGAGACCCGACAGGGCAATCAGCCCCAGCATTTT.